These 19 T cell receptor beta chains share one sample of origin, sequenced in a study of T cells in localized non-small cell lung cancer. The repertoire was sequenced with immunoSEQ multiplex PCR; TCRdb's copy has only in-frame clones and lacks some. This table has 37,000 or so clones, approximately 88% appearing once. The input for sequencing was peripheral blood, taken before any cancer treatment. These receptors were obtained from a woman aged 40-69 years with stage I lung adenocarcinoma.

CDR3: CASSLPARELFF. The DNA for the CDR3 is TGTGCCAGCAGTTTACCGGCGCGGGAGCTGTTTTTT. The rearrangement joins TRBV27 to TRBJ2-2; D unresolved. CDR1 and CDR2 (germline): MNHEY, SMNVEV (reference sequence). This CDR3 is 12 amino acids long. Trimming cost V 2 bases and J 9 bases, with 7 bases left between them.

The chain joins TRBV19 to TRBJ2-7; the D gene could be TRBD1 or TRBD2 (5 bases each). Deletions cut 6 bases from V and 0 bases from J, with 15 bases between. The CDR3 is made up of 15 amino acids. Germline lookup yields CDR1 LNHDA and CDR2 SQIVND (reference sequence). DNA of the CDR3: TGTGCCAGTAGGGCCCGGGACCCAAGCTCCTACGAGCAGTACTTC. Translated, it gives CASRARDPSSYEQYF.

The chain is built from TRBV18 and TRBJ1-1, with 7 bases that match TRBD1. This CDR3 region has 15 residues. Unmatched junction bases numbered 4, after V lost 3 bases and J lost 0 bases. CDR1 and CDR2 (germline): KGHSH, LQKENI. The CDR3 sequence is CASSPGTEMNTEAFF. The CDR3 bases are TGTGCCAGCTCACCGGGGACAGAAATGAACACTGAAGCTTTCTTT.

The rearrangement links TRBV2 to TRBJ1-6; D is unclear. The length of the CDR3 is 15 residues. V lost 4 bases and J 7 bases, leaving 14 bases between the germline ends. Germline-derived CDR1 and CDR2 are SNHLY and FYNNEI. DNA of the CDR3: TGTGCCAGCAGTGTCACCGACGCTCGAAATTCACCCCTCCACTTT. Protein product: CASSVTDARNSPLHF.

This sequence joins TRBV28 and TRBJ1-4; a possible D gene is TRBD1 (6 bases). From germline, CDR1 is MDHEN and CDR2 SYDVKM. This CDR3 is built from 14 residues. V was shortened by 6 bases and J by 7 bases, with 15 bases between the two germline ends. The DNA of the CDR3 is TGTGCCAGCAGAAGGGGGGGGTTCTCTGAAAAACTGTTTTTT. It specifies CASRRGGFSEKLFF.

V is TRBV18 and J is TRBJ1-1, with D perhaps TRBD1 (5 bases). CDR1 KGHSH and CDR2 LQKENI come from the germline V gene. The CDR3 has 15 residues. V was cut by 3 bases and J by 0 bases, with 11 bases left in between. DNA for the CDR3: TGTGCCAGCTCACCTCCGGGACCGCTGAACACTGAAGCTTTCTTT. It yields the protein CASSPPGPLNTEAFF.

A note on this clone: A junction end diverges from the germline sequence, so it may reflect a read error. The rearrangement uses TRBV7-7 and TRBJ2-3; perhaps TRBD2 as D (6 bases). The CDR3 contains 15 residues. CDR1 is SSHAT and CDR2 is FNYEAQ in the germline V gene (reference sequence). The CDR3 nucleotides read TGTGCTAGCAGCTTAAATCCGGGAGTGGCAGATACGCAGTATTTT. Translating gives CASSLNPGVADTQYF.

V is TRBV5-6 and J is TRBJ2-3; no clear D gene. Germline V gene sequence: CDR1 SGHDT, CDR2 YYEEEE. The CDR3 is 15 residues long. With 5 bases removed from V and 5 bases from J, the gap between germline ends came to 18 bases. The CDR3 reads CASSPSSASGDTQYF. The CDR3 region has the DNA TGTGCCAGCAGTCCCAGCTCCGCCTCCGGAGATACGCAGTATTTT.

This chain joins TRBV28 and TRBJ1-1; D is uncertain. V was clipped by 6 bases and J by 4 bases, with 15 bases between them. The CDR3 totals 14 residues. Germline V gene data show CDR1 as MDHEN and CDR2 as SYDVKM. The CDR3 DNA follows: TGTGCCAGCAGCAAACGTGGTGGGAGCACTGAAGCTTTCTTT. It is translated as CASSKRGGSTEAFF.

Relative to its sample, this clone is medium-sized. The rearrangement joins TRBV2 to TRBJ1-2; D not resolved. The ends were cut back, 7 bases at V and 4 bases at J, with 16 bases in the middle. The V gene's germline CDR1 is SNHLY and CDR2 FYNNEI. This CDR3 comprises 14 residues. The CDR3 DNA is TGTGCCAGCAATAAAAGGGCCCTTTCCTATGGCTACACCTTC. This gives the protein CASNKRALSYGYTF.

This clone was seen a handful of times. This chain uses TRBV7-9 with TRBJ1-5; D call uncertain. V was clipped by 1 base and J by 7 bases, with 14 bases between them. Germline V gene data show CDR1 as SEHNR and CDR2 as FQNEAQ (reference sequence). The CDR3 runs to 15 residues. The CDR3 is CASSLEESPLQPQHF. Here the CDR3 DNA reads TGTGCCAGCAGCTTAGAGGAATCTCCCTTACAGCCCCAGCATTTT.

The chain joins TRBV19 to TRBJ1-1; 8 bases are shared with TRBD1. The trim removed 4 bases at V and 4 bases at J, leaving 2 bases unmatched. CDR1 is LNHDA, CDR2 SQIVND, per germline (reference sequence). The CDR3 has 13 residues. CDR3: CASSRGQGTEAFF. The CDR3 nucleotides read TGTGCCAGTAGTAGAGGACAGGGCACTGAAGCTTTCTTT.

The V and J genes are TRBV4-2 and TRBJ2-5; TRBD1 matches 9 bases. Germline trimming cut 4 bases from V and 2 bases from J; bases unmatched to any gene: 11. Per the germline V gene, CDR1 is LGHNA and CDR2 is YNFKEQ. The CDR3 loop spans 17 amino acids. CDR3 nucleotide sequence: TGTGCCAGCAGCCCGGAATCGGGACAGGGTCTTCAAGAGACCCAGTACTTC. Translated: CASSPESGQGLQETQYF.

The V and J genes are TRBV27 and TRBJ2-1; D is undetermined. The V and J ends lost 0 bases and 3 bases respectively, with 6 bases between them. The CDR3 spans 14 residues. Germline V lookup: CDR1 MNHEY, CDR2 SMNVEV (reference sequence). The CDR3 is CASSLSQYYNEQFF. Written as DNA, the CDR3 is TGTGCCAGCAGTTTATCACAGTACTACAATGAGCAGTTCTTC.

The chain has TRBV6-6 and TRBJ2-7; possibly TRBD2 for D (5 bases). Germline CDR1 reads MNHNY; CDR2 reads SVGAGI (reference sequence). This CDR3 is built from 13 residues. V was cut by 0 bases and J by 6 bases, with 9 bases left in between. The CDR3 DNA reads as TGTGCCAGCAGTTACTCGGGAGCGATCGAGCAGTACTTC. Translating gives CASSYSGAIEQYF.

The chain links TRBV28 to TRBJ2-4; TRBD1 aligns across 8 bases. CDR1 is MDHEN, CDR2 SYDVKM, per germline. This CDR3 spans 17 amino acids. J gave up 4 bases and V 6 bases, and 14 bases lay outside the gene matches. In DNA form, the CDR3 reads TGTGCCAGCAGCCCCCTCGGACAGGGAATGGGGAAAAACATTCAGTACTTC. Amino acids: CASSPLGQGMGKNIQYF.

The chain carries TRBV19 and TRBJ2-3; no definite D call. This CDR3 contains 14 residues. CDR1 is LNHDA, CDR2 SQIVND, per germline (reference sequence). The V end lost 1 base, the J end lost 4 bases, and 9 bases lay between the germline ends. In DNA form, the CDR3 reads TGTGCCAGTAGTATAGGACCACGCCCAGATACGCAGTATTTT. This sequence encodes CASSIGPRPDTQYF.

CDR3 residues: CASSSDSGSRLGNEQFF. The CDR3 DNA reads TGTGCCAGCAGCTCCGATAGCGGGAGTAGGTTGGGCAATGAGCAGTTCTTC. The chain links TRBV7-8 to TRBJ2-1, with 9 bases identical to TRBD2. The CDR3 contains 17 residues. Germline V CDR1 and CDR2: SGHVS, FQNEAQ. Trimming cost V 4 bases and J 6 bases; bases outside gene matches: 13.

The chain links TRBV5-1 to TRBJ1-1; TRBD1 matches at 7 bases. V lost 4 bases, J lost 3 bases, and 9 bases stayed unmatched. CDR3 length equals 15 residues. Germline CDR1 reads SGHRS; CDR2 reads YFSETQ. The CDR3 coding sequence is TGCGCCAGCAGCCCTCTTCCCGGACAGGACACTGAAGCTTTCTTT. Its protein product is CASSPLPGQDTEAFF.